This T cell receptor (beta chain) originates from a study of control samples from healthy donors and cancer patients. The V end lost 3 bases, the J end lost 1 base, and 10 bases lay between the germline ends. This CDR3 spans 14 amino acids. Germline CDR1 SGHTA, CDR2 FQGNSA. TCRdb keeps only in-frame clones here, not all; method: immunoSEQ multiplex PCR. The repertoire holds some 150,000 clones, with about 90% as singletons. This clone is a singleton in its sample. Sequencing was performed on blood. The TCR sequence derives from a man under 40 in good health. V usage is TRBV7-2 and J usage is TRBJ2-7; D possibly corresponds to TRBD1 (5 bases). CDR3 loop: CASSFQGGSYEQYF. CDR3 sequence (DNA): TGTGCCAGCAGCTTTCAGGGTGGGTCCTACGAGCAGTACTTC.